One and the same sample provided the 3 T cell receptor beta chains below, sequenced in a study of cytomegalovirus exposure and HLA in healthy donors. Researchers ran the PCR with 60 Vbeta and 13 Jbeta primers. Data came from immunoSEQ multiplex PCR; TCRdb stores just in-frame clones and leaves some out. This sample has over 100,000 clones, with 83% found just once. The sample comprised PBMCs. The receptors shown here come from a middle-aged man in good health and CMV-seronegative.

This chain joins TRBV7-9 and TRBJ2-3, with 7 bases aligning to TRBD2. V shed 0 bases, J shed 8 bases, and the junction held 2 bases outside the gene matches. The CDR3 runs to 13 residues. Germline CDR1 and CDR2: SEHNR and FQNEAQ (reference sequence). DNA for the CDR3: TGTGCCAGCAGCTTAGCACTAGCGTTTACGCAGTATTTT. It translates to CASSLALAFTQYF.

The chain has TRBV18 and TRBJ2-7, with a tentative D call TRBD1 (5 bases). This CDR3 region has 17 residues. Germline loops: CDR1 KGHSH, CDR2 LQKENI. Trimming removed 0 bases from V and 0 bases from J, with 15 bases in between. The CDR3 loop reads CASSPPGTHRSSYEQYF. The CDR3 DNA sequence: TGTGCCAGCTCACCACCGGGTACACACAGGAGCTCCTACGAGCAGTACTTC.

CDR3 region: CASSTGNSGNTIYF. Written as DNA, the CDR3 is TGTGCCAGCTCAACGGGGAACTCTGGAAACACCATATATTTT. This chain links TRBV18 with TRBJ1-3; no firm D call. The CDR3 spans 14 residues. V was clipped by 5 bases and J by 0 bases, with 8 bases between them. CDR1 is KGHSH and CDR2 is LQKENI in the germline V gene.